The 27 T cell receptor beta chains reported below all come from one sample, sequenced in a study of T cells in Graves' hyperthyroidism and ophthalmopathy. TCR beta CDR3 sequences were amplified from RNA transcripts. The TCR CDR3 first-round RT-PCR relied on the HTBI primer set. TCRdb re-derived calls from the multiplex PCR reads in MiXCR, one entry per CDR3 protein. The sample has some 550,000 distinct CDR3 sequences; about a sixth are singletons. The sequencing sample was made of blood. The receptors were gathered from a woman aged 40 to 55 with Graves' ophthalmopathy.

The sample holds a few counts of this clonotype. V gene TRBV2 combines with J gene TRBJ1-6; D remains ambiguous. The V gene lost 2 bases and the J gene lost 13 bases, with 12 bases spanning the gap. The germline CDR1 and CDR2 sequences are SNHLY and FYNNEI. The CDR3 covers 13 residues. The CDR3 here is CASSESGLGPLHF. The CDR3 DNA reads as TGTGCCAGCAGTGAATCGGGCCTAGGTCCCCTCCACTTT. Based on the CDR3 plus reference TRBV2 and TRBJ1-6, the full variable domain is EPEVTQTPSHQVTQMGQEVILRCVPISNHLYFYWYRQILGQKVEFLVSFYNNEISEKSEIFDDQFSVERPDGSNFTLKIRSTKLEDSAMYFCASSESGLGPLHFGNGTRLTVT.

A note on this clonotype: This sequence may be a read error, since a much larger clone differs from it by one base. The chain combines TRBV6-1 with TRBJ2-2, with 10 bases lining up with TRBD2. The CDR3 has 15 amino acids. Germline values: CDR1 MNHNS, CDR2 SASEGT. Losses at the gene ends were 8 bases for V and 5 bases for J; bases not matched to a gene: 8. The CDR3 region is CASGLAGVGTGELFF. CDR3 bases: TGTGCCAGCGGGCTAGCGGGAGTAGGAACCGGGGAGCTGTTTTTT.

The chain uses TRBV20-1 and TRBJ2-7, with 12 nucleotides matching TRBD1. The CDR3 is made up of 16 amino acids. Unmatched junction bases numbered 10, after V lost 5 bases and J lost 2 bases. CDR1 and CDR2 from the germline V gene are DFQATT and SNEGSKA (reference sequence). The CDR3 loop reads CSAPRDRGRKAYEQYF. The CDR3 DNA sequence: TGCAGTGCTCCCCGGGACAGGGGGCGAAAGGCCTACGAGCAGTACTTC.

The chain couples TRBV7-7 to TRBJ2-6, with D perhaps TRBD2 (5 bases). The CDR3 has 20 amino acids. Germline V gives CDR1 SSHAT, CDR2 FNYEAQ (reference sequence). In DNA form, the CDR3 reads TGTGCTCGGCTTCCCAGGAGGCGGACTTCTATTCTCTCTGGGGCCAACGTCCTGACTTTC. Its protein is CARLPRRRTSILSGANVLTF.

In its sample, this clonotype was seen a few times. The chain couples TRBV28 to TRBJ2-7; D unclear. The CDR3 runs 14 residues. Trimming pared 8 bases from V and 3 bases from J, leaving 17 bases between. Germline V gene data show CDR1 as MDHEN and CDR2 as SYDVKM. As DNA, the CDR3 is TGTGCCAGCGGTCCGACTCCGAAGGACTACGAGCAGTACTTC. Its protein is CASGPTPKDYEQYF.

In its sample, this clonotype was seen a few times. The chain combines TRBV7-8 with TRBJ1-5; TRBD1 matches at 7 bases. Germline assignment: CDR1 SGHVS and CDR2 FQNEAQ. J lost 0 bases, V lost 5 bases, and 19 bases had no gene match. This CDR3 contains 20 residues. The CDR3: CASSLDDRATLNYSNQPQHF. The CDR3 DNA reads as TGTGCCAGCAGCCTAGACGACAGGGCAACCCTCAATTATAGCAATCAGCCCCAGCATTTT.

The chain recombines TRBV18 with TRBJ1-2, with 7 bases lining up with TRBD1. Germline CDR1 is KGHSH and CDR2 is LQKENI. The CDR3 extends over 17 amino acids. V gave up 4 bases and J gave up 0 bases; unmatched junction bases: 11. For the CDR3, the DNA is TGTGCCAGCTCACGCTTGGAGGACAGGCAAGCTAACTATGGCTACACCTTC. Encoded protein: CASSRLEDRQANYGYTF.

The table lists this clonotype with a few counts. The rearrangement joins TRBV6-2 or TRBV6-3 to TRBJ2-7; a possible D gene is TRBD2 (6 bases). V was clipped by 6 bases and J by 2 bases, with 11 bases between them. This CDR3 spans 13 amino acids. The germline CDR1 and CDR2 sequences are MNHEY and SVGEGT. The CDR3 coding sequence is TGTGCCAGCAGCCGGGAGCAGCCCTACGAGCAGTACTTC. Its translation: CASSREQPYEQYF.

This chain's CDR3 is CAWSPTARKPNYGYTF. The CDR3 DNA sequence: TGTGCCTGGAGTCCCACTGCTAGAAAACCTAACTATGGCTACACCTTC. This rearrangement joins TRBV30 to TRBJ1-2; D call uncertain. V lost 2 bases, J lost 0 bases, and 16 bases lay in between. The germline V gene encodes CDR1 GTSNPN and CDR2 SVGIG (reference sequence). CDR3 size: 16 residues. Full variable domain (remainder filled in from reference TRBV30 and TRBJ1-2): SQTIHQWPATLVQPVGSPLSLECTVEGTSNPNLYWYRQAAGRGLQLLFYSVGIGQISSEVPQNLSASRPQDRQFILSSKKLLLSDSGFYLCAWSPTARKPNYGYTFGSGTRLTVV.

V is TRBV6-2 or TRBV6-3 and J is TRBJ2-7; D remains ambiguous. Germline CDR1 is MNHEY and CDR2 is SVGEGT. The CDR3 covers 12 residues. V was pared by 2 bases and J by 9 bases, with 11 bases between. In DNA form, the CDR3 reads TGTGCCAGCAGTTACCTCCTGGCCGGGCAGTACTTC. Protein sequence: CASSYLLAGQYF.

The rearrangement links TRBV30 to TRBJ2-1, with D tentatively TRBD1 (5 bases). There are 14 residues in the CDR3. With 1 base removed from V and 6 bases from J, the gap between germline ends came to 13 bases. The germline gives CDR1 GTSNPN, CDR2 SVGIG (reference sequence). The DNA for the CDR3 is TGTGCCTGGAGTGCCTCCGCCAGGGCCAATGAGCAGTTCTTC. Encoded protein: CAWSASARANEQFF.

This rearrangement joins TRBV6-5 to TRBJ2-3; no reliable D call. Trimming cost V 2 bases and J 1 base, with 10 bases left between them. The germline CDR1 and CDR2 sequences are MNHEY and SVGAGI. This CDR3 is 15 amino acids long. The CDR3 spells CASSYVGSGTDTQYF. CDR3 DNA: TGTGCCAGCAGTTACGTCGGTAGTGGCACAGATACGCAGTATTTT.

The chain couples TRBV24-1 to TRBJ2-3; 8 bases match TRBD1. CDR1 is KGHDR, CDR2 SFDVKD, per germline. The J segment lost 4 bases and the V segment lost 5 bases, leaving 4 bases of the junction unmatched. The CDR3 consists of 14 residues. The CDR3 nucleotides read TGTGCCACCAGTGCAGGGGGCGCTTCAGATACGCAGTATTTT. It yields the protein CATSAGGASDTQYF.

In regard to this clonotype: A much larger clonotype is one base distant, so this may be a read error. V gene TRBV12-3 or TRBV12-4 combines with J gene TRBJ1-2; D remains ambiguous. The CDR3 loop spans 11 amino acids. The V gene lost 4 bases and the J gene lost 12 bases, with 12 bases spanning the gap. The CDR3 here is CASSSEGGHTF. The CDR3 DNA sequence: TGTGCCAGCAGTTCTGAGGGAGGCCACACCTTC.

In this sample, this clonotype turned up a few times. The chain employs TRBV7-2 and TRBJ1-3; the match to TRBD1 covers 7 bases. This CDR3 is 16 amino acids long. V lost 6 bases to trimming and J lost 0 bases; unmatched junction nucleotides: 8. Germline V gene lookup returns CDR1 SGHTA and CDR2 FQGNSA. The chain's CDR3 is CASRPGGTHSGNTIYF. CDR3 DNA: TGTGCCAGCAGACCAGGGGGGACTCACTCTGGAAACACCATATATTTT.

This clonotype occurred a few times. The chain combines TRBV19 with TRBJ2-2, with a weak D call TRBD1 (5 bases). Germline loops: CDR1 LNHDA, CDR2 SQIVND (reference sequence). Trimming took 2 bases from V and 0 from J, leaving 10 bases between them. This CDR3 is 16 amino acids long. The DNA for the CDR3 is TGTGCCAGTAGTATAACTGAAGGGGCGAACACCGGGGAGCTGTTTTTT. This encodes CASSITEGANTGELFF.

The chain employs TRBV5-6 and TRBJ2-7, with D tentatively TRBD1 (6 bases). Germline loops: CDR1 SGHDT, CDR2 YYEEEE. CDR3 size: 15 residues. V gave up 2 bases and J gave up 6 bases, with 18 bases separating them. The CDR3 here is CASSFGTGLSSEQYF. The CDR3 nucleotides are TGTGCCAGCAGCTTTGGAACAGGGTTGTCTAGCGAGCAGTACTTC.

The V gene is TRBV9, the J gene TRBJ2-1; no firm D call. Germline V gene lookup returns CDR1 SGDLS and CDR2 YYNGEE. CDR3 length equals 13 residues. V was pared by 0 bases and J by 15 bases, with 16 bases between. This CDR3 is CASSVDGHAVRFF. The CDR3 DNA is TGTGCCAGCAGCGTAGATGGCCACGCTGTGAGGTTCTTC. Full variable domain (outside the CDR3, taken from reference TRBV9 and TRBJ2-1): DSGVTQTPKHLITATGQRVTLRCSPRSGDLSVYWYQQSLDQGLQFLIQYYNGEERAKGNILERFSAQQFPDLHSELNLSSLELGDSALYFCASSVDGHAVRFFGPGTRLTVL.

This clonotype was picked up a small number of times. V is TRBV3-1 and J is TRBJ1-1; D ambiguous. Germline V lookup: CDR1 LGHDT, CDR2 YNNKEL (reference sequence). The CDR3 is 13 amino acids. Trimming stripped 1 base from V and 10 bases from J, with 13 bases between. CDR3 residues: CASSQGHGMLAFF. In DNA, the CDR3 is TGTGCCAGCAGCCAAGGTCATGGGATGCTAGCTTTCTTT.

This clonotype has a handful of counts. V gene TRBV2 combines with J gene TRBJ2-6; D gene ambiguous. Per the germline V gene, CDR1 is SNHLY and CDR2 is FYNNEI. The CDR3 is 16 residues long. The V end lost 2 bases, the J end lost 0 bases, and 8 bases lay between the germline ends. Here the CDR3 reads CASSERITSGANVLTF. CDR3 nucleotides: TGTGCCAGCAGTGAAAGAATAACCTCTGGGGCCAACGTCCTGACTTTC.

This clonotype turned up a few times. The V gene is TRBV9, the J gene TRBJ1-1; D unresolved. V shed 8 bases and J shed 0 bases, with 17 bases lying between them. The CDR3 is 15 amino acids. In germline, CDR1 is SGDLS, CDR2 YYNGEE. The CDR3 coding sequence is TGTGCCAGTTCTTCACGGTCGAGCATGAACACTGAAGCTTTCTTT. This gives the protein CASSSRSSMNTEAFF.

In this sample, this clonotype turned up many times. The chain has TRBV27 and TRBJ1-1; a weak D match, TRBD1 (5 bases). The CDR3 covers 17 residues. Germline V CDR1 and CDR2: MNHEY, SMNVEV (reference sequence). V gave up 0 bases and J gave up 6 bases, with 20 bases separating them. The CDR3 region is CASSLSMGTSELAEAFF. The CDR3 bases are TGTGCCAGCAGTTTATCCATGGGGACCTCAGAACTGGCTGAAGCTTTCTTT.

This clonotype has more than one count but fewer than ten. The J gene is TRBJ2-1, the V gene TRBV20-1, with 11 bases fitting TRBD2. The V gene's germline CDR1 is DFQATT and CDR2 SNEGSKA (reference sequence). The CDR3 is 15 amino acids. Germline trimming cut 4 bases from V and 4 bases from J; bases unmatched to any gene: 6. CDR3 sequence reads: CSATFSGRAYNEQFF. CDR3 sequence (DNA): TGCAGTGCTACATTTAGCGGGAGGGCGTACAATGAGCAGTTCTTC.

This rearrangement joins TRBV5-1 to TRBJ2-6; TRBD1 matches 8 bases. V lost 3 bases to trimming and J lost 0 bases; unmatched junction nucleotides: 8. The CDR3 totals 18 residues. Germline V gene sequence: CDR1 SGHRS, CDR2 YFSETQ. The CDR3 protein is CASSWGQVTYSGANVLTF. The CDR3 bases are TGCGCCAGCAGCTGGGGACAGGTGACATACTCTGGGGCCAACGTCCTGACTTTC.

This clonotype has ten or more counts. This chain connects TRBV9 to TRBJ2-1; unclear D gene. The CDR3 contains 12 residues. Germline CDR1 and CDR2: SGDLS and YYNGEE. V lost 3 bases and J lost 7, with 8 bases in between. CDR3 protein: CASSGNGNEQFF. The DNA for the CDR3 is TGTGCCAGCAGCGGGAACGGGAATGAGCAGTTCTTC.

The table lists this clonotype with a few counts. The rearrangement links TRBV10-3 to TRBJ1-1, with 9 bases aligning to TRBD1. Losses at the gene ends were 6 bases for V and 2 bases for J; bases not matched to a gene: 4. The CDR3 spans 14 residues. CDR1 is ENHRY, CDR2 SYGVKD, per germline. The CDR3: CAISTDRGNTEAFF. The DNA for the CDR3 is TGTGCCATCAGCACGGACAGGGGTAACACTGAAGCTTTCTTT.

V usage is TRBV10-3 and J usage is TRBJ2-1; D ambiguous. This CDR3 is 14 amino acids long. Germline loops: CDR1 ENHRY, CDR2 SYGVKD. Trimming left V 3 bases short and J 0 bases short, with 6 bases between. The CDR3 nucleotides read TGTGCCATCAGTGAAAGCTTCTCCTACAATGAGCAGTTCTTC. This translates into CAISESFSYNEQFF.